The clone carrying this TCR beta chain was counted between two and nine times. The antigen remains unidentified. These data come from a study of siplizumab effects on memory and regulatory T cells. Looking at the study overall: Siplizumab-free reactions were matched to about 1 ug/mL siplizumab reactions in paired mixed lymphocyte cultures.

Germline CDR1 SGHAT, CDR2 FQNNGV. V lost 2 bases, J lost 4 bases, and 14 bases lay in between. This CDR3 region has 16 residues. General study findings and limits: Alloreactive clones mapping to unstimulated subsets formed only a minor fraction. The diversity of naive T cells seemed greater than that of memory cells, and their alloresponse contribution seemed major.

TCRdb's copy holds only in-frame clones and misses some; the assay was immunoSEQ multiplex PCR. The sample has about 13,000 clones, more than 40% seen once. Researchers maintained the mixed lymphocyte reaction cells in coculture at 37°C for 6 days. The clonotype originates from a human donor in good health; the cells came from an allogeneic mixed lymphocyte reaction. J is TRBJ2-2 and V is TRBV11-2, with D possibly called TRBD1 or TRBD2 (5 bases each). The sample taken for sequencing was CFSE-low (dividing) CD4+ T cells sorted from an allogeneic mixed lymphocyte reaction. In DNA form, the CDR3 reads TGTGCCAGCAGCTTAAGGGACCCCTCGACCACCGGGGAGCTGTTTTTT. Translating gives CASSLRDPSTTGELFF.